This paragraph covers one T cell receptor beta chain sequence. What it binds is not known. This sample was taken from a study of cytomegalovirus exposure and HLA in healthy donors. This PCR relied on a set of 60 Vbeta primers and 13 Jbeta primers. Profiling relied on immunoSEQ multiplex PCR, and the TCRdb table lists in-frame clones only, not all of them. Here the sample spans roughly 200,000 clones, around 81% being singletons. Study results and limitations: An ancestry cluster, one associated with Asian ancestry, reportedly showed fewer N-insertions than the 666-donor mean in a later analysis. By a later analysis, the bulk of CMV-associated TCR beta chains appeared HLA-restricted. In a later analysis, HLA-associated beta chains showed higher expansion and lower generation probabilities than comparable chains.

CDR1 is MNHEY and CDR2 is SMNVEV in the germline V gene (reference sequence). The CDR3 runs 16 residues. V gave up 6 bases and J gave up 6 bases; unmatched junction bases: 13. The genes are TRBV27 and TRBJ2-1, with 8 bases lining up with TRBD2. The sequencing sample was made of PBMCs. The sequence derives from a man aged 25 to 40 in good health and CMV-seronegative. The DNA for the CDR3 is TGTGCCAGCAGAATACTATCAACTAGCGGATTCAATGAGCAGTTCTTC. It yields the protein CASRILSTSGFNEQFF.